This TCR beta chain derives from a study of CXCR3-negative and CXCR3-positive naive CD8 T cells. For the study at large: The total count of TRB reads reached around 130 million, and each library contributed about 1.5 +/- 0.3 million. Study-wide results and limits: TRB CDR3s of CXCR3-positive naive cells were more hydrophobic than those of CXCR3-negative naive cells.

As for this clonotype: Its antigen is unknown.

The study made its TRB cDNA libraries by 5' RACE, adding UMI labels. TCRdb reworked the 5' RACE reads into one entry per CDR3 protein, no DNA. The sample table includes 85,000 to 120,000 distinct CDR3 sequences. This CDR3 has 13 residues. Germline-derived CDR1 and CDR2 are MNHEY and SVGEGT. Sequences were obtained from naive CXCR3+ CD8+ T cells from blood. The subset: CD45RO-CCR7+CD27+CD95- naive CD8+ T cells expressing CXCR3 (TNR3+). The V call is TRBV6-2 or TRBV6-3, the J call TRBJ2-1; TCRdb lists TRBD1, though no DNA is available to test this call. The sequence derives from a human donor in good health. Some clones in this sample may be carry-over from other donors' samples. The CDR3 reads CASSYFGPGEGFF.